This T cell receptor beta chain was retrieved from a study of blood T cell repertoires in COVID-19. TCRdb keeps only in-frame clones here, not all; method: immunoSEQ multiplex PCR. This sample has 93,000 or so clones, with over 70% found just once. Trimming took 4 bases from V and 2 from J; bases not matched to a gene: 5. Germline V gives CDR1 MNHEY, CDR2 SVGAGI. This CDR3 is built from 16 residues. The receptor was isolated from a human donor in a cohort sampled during active or convalescent COVID-19. The rearrangement joins TRBV6-5 to TRBJ1-3, with 10 bases identical to TRBD1. The material sequenced was peripheral blood. CDR3 nucleotide sequence: TGTGCCAGCAGTTCCAGGACAGGGGGGACTGGAAACACCATATATTTT. This gives the protein CASSSRTGGTGNTIYF.